This T cell receptor beta chain was recorded in a study of shared clonotypes between healthy human individuals. The data were produced by immunoSEQ multiplex PCR, yet TCRdb's version contains in-frame clones alone and is incomplete. The repertoire holds around 1,900,000 clones, with over 85% as singletons. The CDR3 sequence is 12 residues long. Germline CDR1 reads SGHTA; CDR2 reads FQGNSA. V lost 1 base, J lost 6 bases, and 5 bases lay in between. Naive CD8 cells comprised CD45RO-negative, CCR7-positively selected cells, excluding terminally differentiated effector memory CD45RA+ cells. This rearrangement joins TRBV7-2 to TRBJ2-3; D is unclear. The TCR comes from a man aged 18 to 30 in good health. Some clones in this sample may be carry-over from other donors' samples. Sample: naive CD8+ T cells from PBMCs. The CDR3 region is CASSLVQDTQYF. The DNA for the CDR3 is TGTGCCAGCAGCTTAGTCCAGGATACGCAGTATTTT. The full variable domain, its missing parts supplied by reference TRBV7-2 and TRBJ2-3, is GAGVSQSPSNKVTEKGKDVELRCDPISGHTALYWYRQSLGQGLEFLIYFQGNSAPDKSGLPSDRFSAERTGGSVSTLTIQRTQQEDSAVYLCASSLVQDTQYFGPGTRLTVL.